This TCR beta chain was observed in a study of graft-versus-host responses after intestinal transplantation. Turning to the study itself: Anti-thymocyte globulin induction preceded three to four years of tacrolimus and steroid maintenance in all recipients.

From germline, CDR1 is SGHRS and CDR2 YFSETQ. Trimming removed 0 bases at V and 6 bases at J, with 7 bases between. The CDR3 spans 14 residues. Using immunoSEQ multiplex PCR, the repertoire was profiled, and TCRdb retains in-frame clones only, with some absent. The sample has almost 85,000 clones; around 92% are singletons. Whole-study findings and limits: Recipient-marrow GvH clones were detected, some having first appeared in ileum or blood. Early post-transplant HvG declines tracked with peak circulating GvH clone levels.

Concerning this clone: Its antigen is not known.

Sequencing was performed on unstimulated CD4+ T cells sorted from spleen or lymph node cells, taken before intestinal transplant. This TCR was recovered from a human donor who received an intestinal transplant. The chain joins TRBV5-1 to TRBJ1-6, with no clear D. The CDR3 DNA is TGCGCCAGCAGCTTGGATCCGGGTAATTCACCCCTCCACTTT. It encodes CASSLDPGNSPLHF.